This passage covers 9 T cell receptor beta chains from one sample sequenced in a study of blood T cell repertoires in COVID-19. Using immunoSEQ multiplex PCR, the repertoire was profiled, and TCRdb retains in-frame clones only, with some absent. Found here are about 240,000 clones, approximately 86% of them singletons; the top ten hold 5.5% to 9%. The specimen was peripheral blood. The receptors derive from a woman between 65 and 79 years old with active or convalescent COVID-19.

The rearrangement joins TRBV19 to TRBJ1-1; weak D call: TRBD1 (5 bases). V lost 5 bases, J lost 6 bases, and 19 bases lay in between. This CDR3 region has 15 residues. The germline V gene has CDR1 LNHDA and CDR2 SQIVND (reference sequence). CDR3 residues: CASSYGGVVMAEAFF. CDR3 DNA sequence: TGTGCCAGTAGTTATGGGGGGGTTGTAATGGCTGAAGCTTTCTTT.

The CDR3 here is CASNSGGSPYEQYF. CDR3 sequence (DNA): TGTGCCAGCAATAGCGGGGGGTCCCCCTACGAGCAGTACTTC. V and J are TRBV9 and TRBJ2-7; TRBD2 aligns across 10 bases. Per the germline V gene, CDR1 is SGDLS and CDR2 is YYNGEE. V lost 6 bases, J lost 2 bases, and 5 bases stayed unmatched. The CDR3 is 14 residues long.

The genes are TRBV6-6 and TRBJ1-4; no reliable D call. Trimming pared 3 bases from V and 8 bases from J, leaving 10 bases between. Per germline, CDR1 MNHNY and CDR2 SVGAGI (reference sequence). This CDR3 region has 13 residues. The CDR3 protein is CASSYRPGEKLFF. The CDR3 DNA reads TGTGCCAGCAGTTATCGACCGGGGGAAAAACTGTTTTTT.

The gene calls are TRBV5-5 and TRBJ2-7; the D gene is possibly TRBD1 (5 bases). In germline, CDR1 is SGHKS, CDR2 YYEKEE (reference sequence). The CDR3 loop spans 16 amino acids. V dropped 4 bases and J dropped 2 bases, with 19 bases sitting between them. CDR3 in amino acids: CASSPLGQAEAYEQYF. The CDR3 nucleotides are TGTGCCAGCAGCCCCCTGGGGCAAGCCGAAGCCTACGAGCAGTACTTC. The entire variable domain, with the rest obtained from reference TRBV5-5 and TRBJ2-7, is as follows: DAGVTQSPTHLIKTRGQQVTLRCSPISGHKSVSWYQQVLGQGPQFIFQYYEKEERGRGNFPDRFSARQFPNYSSELNVNALLLGDSALYLCASSPLGQAEAYEQYFGPGTRLTVT.

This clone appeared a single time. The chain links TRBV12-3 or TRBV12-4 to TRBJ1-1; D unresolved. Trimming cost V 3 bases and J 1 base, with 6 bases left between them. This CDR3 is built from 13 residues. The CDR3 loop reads CASSFWQNTEAFF. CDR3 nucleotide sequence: TGTGCCAGCAGTTTTTGGCAGAACACTGAAGCTTTCTTT.

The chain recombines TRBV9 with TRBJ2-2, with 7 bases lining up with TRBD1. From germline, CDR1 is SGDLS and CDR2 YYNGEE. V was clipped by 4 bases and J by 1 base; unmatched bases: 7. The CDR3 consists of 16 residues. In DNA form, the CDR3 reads TGTGCCAGCAGCCCTCGACAGGGCTTGAACACCGGGGAGCTGTTTTTT. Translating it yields CASSPRQGLNTGELFF.

CDR3 sequence reads: CASSELQPQHF. CDR3 bases: TGTGCCAGCAGTGAACTCCAGCCCCAGCATTTT. The V call is TRBV6-1, the J call TRBJ1-5; D is ambiguous. There are 11 residues in the CDR3. Trimming took 2 bases from V and 7 from J, leaving 3 bases between them. Germline V gene sequence: CDR1 MNHNS, CDR2 SASEGT.

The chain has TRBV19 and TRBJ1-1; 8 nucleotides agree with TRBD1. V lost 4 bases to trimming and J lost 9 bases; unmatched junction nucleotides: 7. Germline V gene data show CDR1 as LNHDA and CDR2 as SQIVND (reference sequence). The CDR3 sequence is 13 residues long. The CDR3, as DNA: TGTGCCAGTAGTAGTACAGGGGGAGGAAAAGCTTTCTTT. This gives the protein CASSSTGGGKAFF.

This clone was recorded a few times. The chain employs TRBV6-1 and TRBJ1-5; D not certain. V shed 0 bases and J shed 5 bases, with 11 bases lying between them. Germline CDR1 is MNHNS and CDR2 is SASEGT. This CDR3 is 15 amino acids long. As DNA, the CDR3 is TGTGCCAGCAGTGAAGCGCGGGCTCGAGATCAGCCCCAGCATTTT. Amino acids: CASSEARARDQPQHF.